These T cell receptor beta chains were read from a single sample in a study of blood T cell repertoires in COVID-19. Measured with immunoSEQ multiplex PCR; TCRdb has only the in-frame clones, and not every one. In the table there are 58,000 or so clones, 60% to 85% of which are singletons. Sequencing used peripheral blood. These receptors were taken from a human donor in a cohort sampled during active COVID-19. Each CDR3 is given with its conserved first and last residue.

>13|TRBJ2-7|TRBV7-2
CASSAVRGYEQYF
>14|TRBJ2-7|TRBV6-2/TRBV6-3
CASSPDNTPYEQCF
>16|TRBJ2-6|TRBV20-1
CSASSSSVSGANVLTF
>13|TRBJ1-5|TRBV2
CASSVPENQPQHF
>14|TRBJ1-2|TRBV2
CASSDTRGNYGYTF
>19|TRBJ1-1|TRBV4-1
CASSQVGLQTGQMNTEAFF
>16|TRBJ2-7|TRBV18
CASSPNPFDRVGEQYF
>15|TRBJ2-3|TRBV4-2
CASSQESGGPDTQYF
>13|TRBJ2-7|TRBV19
CASSINMQYEQYF
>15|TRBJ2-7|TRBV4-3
CASSQGLAVDYEQYF
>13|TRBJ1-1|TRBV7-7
CASSLTENTEAFF
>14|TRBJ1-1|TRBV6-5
CASTPPGGNTEAFF
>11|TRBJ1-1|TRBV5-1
CASSSGQEAFF
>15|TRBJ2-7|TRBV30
CAWSVLEAEGDEQYF
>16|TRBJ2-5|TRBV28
CASSSPGQGAKETQYF
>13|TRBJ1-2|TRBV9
CASAAGFKYGYTF
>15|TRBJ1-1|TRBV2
CASSDKQGLGTEAFF
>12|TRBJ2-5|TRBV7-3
CASSRSGETQYF
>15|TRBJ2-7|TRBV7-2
CASSSYSGTTYEQYF
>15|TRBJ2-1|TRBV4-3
CASSQAGLSFDEQFF
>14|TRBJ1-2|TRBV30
CAWSAGGQGHSYTF
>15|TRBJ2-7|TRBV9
CASSVDDGLAGEQYF
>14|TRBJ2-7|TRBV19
CASILRDRAYEQYF
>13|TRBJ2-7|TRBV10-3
CAISESWTHEQYF
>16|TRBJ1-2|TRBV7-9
CASSLVSGHLNYGYTF
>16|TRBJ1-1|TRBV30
CAWAPGGSEANTEAFF
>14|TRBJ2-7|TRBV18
CASSQTGDAYEQYF
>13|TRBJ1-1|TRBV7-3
CASSLQLNTEAFF
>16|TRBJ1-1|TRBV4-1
CASSSTRRAGDTEAFF
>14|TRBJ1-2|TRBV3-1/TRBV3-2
CASSQAGQDYGYTF
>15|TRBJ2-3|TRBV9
CASSVSSGRTDTQYF
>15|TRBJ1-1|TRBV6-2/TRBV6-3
CASSLLRREGSEAFF
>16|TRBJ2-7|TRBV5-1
CASSFLAGGPSYEQYF
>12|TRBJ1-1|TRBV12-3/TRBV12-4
CASSGEGTEAFF
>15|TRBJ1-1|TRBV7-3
CASSTKQGKSTEAFF
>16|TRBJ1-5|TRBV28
CASHKGTVYSNQPQHF
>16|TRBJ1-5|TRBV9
CASSQGTGGSGQPQHF
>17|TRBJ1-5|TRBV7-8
CASSPPHRQGLNQPQHF
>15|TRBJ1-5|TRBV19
CASSTTGYSNQPQHF
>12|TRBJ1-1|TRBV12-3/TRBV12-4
CASGRKGTEAFF
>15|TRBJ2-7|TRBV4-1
CASSHSGGQGYEQYF
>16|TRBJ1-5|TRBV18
CASSRTGTGLNQPQHF